This T cell receptor beta chain is drawn from a study of shared clonotypes between healthy human individuals. Sequencing was performed with immunoSEQ multiplex PCR; in TCRdb, only in-frame clones are kept and a portion is missing. Of approximately 700,000 clones in the sample, around four fifths are singletons; the top ten hold 1.5% to 2%. The CDR3 has 14 residues. In germline, CDR1 is SQVTM, CDR2 ANQGSEA. The TCR sequence derives from a woman aged 25 to 39 in good health. V is TRBV29-1 and J is TRBJ2-5; D tentatively reads TRBD1 or TRBD2 (6 bases each). The DNA end is a closer match to TRBJ2-7, so the J assignment may be wrong. The sample was memory CD4+ T cells sorted from blood. Subset specified: CD45RA-negative fraction. The CDR3 DNA is TGCAGCGTTGGGGGAGGCAGGGGAACCTACGAGCAGTACTTC. Protein product: CSVGGGRGTYEQYF.